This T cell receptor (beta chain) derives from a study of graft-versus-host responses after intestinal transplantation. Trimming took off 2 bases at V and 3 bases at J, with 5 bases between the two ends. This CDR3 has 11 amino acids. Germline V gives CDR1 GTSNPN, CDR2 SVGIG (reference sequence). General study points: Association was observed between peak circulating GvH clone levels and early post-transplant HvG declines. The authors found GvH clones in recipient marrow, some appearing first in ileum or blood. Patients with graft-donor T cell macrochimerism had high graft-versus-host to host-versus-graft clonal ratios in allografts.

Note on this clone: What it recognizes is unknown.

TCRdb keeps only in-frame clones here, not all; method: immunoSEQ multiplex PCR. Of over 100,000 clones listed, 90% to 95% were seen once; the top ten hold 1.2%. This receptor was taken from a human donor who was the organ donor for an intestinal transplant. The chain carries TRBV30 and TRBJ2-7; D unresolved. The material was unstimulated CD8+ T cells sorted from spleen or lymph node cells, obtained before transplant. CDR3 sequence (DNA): TGTGCCTGGAGTTACCACTACGAGCAGTACTTC. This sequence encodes CAWSYHYEQYF. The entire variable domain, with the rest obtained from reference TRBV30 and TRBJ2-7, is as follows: SQTIHQWPATLVQPVGSPLSLECTVEGTSNPNLYWYRQAAGRGLQLLFYSVGIGQISSEVPQNLSASRPQDRQFILSSKKLLLSDSGFYLCAWSYHYEQYFGPGTRLTVT.